One T cell receptor (beta chain) is described in this entry. Its specificity is not known. These data originate in a study of cytomegalovirus exposure and HLA in healthy donors. The overall study: In terms of ancestry, the Caucasian-associated cluster contained around four fifths of the 300 to 400 genotyped donors.

Overall study findings and caveats: In a later analysis, V- and J-gene trimming of beta chains associated with a DCLRE1C missense variant, replicated independently. Cytomegalovirus-associated TCR beta chains were listed, numbering some 150.

The CDR3 is 15 amino acids. After removal of 1 base from V and 3 bases from J, the junction contained 5 bases not matched to a gene. CDR1 SGHVS and CDR2 FQNEAQ come from the germline V gene. With 60 Vbeta and 13 Jbeta primers, the PCR was carried out. TCRdb's copy holds only in-frame clones and misses some; the assay was immunoSEQ multiplex PCR. Of about 130,000 clones detected, approximately 82% appear once; the ten largest clones hold about 2.5%. The V call is TRBV7-8, the J call TRBJ1-2; 7 nucleotides align to TRBD1. The receptor comes from a boy under 10 years old in good health and CMV-seronegative. Material: PBMCs. CDR3 sequence reads: CASSLVGQAHYGYTF. The CDR3 DNA sequence: TGTGCCAGCAGCTTAGTTGGACAGGCGCACTATGGCTACACCTTC.